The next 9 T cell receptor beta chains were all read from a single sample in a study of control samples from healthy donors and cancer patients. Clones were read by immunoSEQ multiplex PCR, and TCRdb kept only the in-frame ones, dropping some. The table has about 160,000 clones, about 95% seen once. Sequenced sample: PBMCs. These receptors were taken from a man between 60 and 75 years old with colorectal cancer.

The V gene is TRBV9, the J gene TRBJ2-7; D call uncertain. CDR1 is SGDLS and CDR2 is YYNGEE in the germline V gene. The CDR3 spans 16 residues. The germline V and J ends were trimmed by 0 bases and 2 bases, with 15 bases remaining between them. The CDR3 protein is CASSVAETVRPYEQYF. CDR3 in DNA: TGTGCCAGCAGCGTAGCCGAAACGGTCAGGCCCTACGAGCAGTACTTC.

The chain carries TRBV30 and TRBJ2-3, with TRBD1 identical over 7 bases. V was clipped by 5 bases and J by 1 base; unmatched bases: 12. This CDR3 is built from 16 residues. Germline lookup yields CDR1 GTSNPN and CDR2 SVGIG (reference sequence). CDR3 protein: CAWSFSFTGGTDTQYF. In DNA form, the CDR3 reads TGTGCCTGGTCTTTCTCATTCACAGGGGGCACAGATACGCAGTATTTT.

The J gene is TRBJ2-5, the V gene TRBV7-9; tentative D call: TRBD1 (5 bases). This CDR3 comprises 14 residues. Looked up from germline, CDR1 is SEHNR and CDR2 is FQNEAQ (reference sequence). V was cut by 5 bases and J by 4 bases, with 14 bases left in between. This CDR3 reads CASSPPGQGETQYF. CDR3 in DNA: TGTGCCAGCAGCCCCCCGGGTCAGGGAGAGACCCAGTACTTC.

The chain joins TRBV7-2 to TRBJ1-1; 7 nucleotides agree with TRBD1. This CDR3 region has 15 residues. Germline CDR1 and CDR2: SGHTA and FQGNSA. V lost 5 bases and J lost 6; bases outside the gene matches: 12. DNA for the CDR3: TGTGCCAGCAGCCGGGAAGGGGGCCAGAGATCTGAAGCTTTCTTT. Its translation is CASSREGGQRSEAFF.

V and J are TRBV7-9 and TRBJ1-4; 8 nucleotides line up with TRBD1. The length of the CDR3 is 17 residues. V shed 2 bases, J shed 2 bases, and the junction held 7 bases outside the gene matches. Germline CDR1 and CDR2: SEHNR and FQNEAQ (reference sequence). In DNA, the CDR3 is TGTGCCAGCAGCTTAACAGGGGGGATGGCGACTAATGAAAAACTGTTTTTT. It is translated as CASSLTGGMATNEKLFF.

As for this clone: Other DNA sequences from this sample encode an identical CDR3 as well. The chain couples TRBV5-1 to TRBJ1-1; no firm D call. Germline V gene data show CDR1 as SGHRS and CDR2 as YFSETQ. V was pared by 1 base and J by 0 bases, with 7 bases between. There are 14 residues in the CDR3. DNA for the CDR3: TGCGCCAGCAGCTTGCAGGTGATGAACACTGAAGCTTTCTTT. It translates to CASSLQVMNTEAFF.

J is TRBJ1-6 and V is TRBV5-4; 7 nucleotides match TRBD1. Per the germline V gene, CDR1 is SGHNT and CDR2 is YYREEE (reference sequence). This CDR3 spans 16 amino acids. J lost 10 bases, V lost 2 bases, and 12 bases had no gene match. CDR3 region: CASSFGTTGQGSPLHF. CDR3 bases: TGTGCCAGCAGCTTCGGAACGACAGGGCAGGGATCACCCCTCCACTTT.

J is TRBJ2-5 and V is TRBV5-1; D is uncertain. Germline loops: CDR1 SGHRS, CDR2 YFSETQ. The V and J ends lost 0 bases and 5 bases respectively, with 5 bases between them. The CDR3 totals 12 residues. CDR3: CASSLAGETQYF. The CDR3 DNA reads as TGCGCCAGCAGCTTGGCCGGGGAGACCCAGTACTTC.

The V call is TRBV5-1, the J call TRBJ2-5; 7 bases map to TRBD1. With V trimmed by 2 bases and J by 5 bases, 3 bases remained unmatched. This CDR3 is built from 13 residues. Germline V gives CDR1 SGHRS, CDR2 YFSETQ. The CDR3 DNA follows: TGCGCCAGCAGCTTAGGGGGCCGGGAGACCCAGTACTTC. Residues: CASSLGGRETQYF.